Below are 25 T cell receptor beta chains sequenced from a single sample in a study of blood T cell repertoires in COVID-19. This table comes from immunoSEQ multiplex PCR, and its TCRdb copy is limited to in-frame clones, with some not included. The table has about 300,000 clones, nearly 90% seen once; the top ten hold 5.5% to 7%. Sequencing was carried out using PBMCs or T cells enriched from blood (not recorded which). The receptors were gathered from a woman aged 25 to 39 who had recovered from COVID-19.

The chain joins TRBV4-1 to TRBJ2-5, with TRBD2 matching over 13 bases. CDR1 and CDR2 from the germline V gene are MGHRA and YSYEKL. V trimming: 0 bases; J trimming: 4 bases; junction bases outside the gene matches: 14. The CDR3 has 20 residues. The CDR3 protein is CASSQDLVRVLAGGRETQYF. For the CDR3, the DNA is TGCGCCAGCAGCCAAGATTTAGTTAGGGTACTAGCGGGGGGGCGAGAGACCCAGTACTTC.

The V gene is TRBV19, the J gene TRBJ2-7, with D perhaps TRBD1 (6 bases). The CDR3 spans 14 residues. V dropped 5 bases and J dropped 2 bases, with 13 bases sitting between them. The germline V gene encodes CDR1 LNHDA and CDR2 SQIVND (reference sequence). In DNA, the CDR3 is TGTGCCAGTAGTGAAACGCAGGGGCCCTACGAGCAGTACTTC. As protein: CASSETQGPYEQYF.

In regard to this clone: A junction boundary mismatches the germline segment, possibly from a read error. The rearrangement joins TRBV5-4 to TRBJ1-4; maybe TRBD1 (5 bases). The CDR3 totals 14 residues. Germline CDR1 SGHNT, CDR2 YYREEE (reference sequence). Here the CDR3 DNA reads TGTGCCAGCAGCTTGTTCGGGACTAACGAAAAACTGTTTTTT. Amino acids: CASSLFGTNEKLFF.

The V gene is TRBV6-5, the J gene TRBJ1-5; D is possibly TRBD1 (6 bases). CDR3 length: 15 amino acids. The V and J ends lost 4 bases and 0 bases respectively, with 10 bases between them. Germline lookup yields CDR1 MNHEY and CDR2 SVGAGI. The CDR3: CASSSPTGSNQPQHF. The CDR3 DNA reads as TGTGCCAGCAGTTCCCCGACAGGTAGCAATCAGCCCCAGCATTTT.

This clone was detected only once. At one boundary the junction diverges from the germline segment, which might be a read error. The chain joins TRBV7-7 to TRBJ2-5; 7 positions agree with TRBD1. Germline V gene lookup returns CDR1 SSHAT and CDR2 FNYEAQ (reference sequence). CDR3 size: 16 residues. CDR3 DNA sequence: TGTGCTAGCAGCCCCGGGACAGCTAGGCCCGAAGAGACCCAGTACTTC. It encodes CASSPGTARPEETQYF. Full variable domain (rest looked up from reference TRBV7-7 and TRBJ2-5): GAGVSQSPRYKVTKRGQDVTLRCDPISSHATLYWYQQALGQGPEFLTYFNYEAQPDKSGLPSDRFSAERPEGSISTLTIQRTEQRDSAMYRCASSPGTARPEETQYFGPGTRLLVL.

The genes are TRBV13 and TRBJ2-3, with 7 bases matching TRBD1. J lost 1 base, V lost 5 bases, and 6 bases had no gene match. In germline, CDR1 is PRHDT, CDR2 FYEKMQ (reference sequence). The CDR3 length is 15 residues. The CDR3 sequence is CASSIRQGGTDTQYF. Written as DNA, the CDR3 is TGTGCCAGCAGCATCCGACAGGGTGGCACAGATACGCAGTATTTT.

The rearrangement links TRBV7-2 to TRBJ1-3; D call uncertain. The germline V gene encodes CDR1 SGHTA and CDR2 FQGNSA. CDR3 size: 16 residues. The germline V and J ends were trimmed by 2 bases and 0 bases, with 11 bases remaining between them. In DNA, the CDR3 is TGTGCCAGCAGCTTAAACAGTCTAAGCTCTGGAAACACCATATATTTT. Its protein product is CASSLNSLSSGNTIYF. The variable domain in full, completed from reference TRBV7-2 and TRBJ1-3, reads GAGVSQSPSNKVTEKGKDVELRCDPISGHTALYWYRQSLGQGLEFLIYFQGNSAPDKSGLPSDRFSAERTGGSVSTLTIQRTQQEDSAVYLCASSLNSLSSGNTIYFGEGSWLTVV.

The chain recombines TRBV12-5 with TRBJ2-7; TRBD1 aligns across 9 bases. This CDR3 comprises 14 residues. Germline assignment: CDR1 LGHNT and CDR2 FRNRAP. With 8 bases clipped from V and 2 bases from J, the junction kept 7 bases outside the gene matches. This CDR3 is CASPHGDRAYEQYF. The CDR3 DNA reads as TGTGCTAGTCCCCACGGGGACAGGGCCTACGAGCAGTACTTC.

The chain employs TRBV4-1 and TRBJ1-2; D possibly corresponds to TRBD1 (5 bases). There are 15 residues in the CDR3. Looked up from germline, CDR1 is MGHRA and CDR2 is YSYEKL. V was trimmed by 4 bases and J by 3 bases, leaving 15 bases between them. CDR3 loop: CASSLVQGPDYGYTF. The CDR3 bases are TGCGCCAGCAGCCTAGTCCAGGGTCCAGACTATGGCTACACCTTC.

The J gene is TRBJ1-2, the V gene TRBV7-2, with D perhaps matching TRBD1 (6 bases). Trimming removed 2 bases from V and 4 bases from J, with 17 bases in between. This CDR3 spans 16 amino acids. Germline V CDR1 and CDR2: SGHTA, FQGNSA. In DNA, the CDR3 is TGTGCCAGCAGCTTACAGCCTCTGTCAGGGGCCTATGGCTACACCTTC. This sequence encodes CASSLQPLSGAYGYTF.

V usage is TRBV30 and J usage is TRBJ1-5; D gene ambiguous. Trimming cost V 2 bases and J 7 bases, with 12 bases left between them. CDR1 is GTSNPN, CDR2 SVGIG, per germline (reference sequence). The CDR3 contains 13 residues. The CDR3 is CAWSSGVDQPQHF. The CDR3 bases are TGTGCCTGGAGTTCCGGGGTAGACCAGCCCCAGCATTTT.

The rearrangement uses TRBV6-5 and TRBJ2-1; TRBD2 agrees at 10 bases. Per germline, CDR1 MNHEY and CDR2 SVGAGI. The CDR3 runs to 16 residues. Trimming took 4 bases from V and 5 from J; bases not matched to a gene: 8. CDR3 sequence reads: CASSFPAGGHHNEQFF. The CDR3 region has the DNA TGTGCCAGCAGTTTCCCAGCGGGGGGGCACCACAATGAGCAGTTCTTC.

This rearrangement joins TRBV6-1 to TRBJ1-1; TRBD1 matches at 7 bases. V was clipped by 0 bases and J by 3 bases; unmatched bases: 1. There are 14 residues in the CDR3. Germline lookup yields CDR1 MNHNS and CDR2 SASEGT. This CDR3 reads CASSEADRDTEAFF. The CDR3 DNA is TGTGCCAGCAGTGAAGCCGACAGGGACACTGAAGCTTTCTTT.

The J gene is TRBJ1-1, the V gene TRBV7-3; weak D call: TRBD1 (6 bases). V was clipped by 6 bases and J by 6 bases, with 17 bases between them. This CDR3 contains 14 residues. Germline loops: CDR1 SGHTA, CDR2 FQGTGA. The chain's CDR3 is CASSSSTGLAEAFF. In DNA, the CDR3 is TGTGCCAGCAGTTCATCGACAGGACTAGCTGAAGCTTTCTTT.

The CDR3 loop is CASSPLHNNYEQYF. The CDR3 region has the DNA TGTGCCAGCTCACCACTTCACAACAACTACGAGCAGTACTTC. The rearrangement joins TRBV18 to TRBJ2-7; D unclear. The CDR3 runs 14 residues. Germline-derived CDR1 and CDR2 are KGHSH and LQKENI. Trimming removed 1 base at V and 3 bases at J, with 10 bases between.

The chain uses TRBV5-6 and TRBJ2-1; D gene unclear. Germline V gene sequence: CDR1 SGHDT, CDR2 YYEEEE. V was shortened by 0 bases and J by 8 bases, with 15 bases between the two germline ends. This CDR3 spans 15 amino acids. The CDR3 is CASSLESQLVDEQFF. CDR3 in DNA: TGTGCCAGCAGCTTGGAAAGCCAACTGGTCGATGAGCAGTTCTTC.

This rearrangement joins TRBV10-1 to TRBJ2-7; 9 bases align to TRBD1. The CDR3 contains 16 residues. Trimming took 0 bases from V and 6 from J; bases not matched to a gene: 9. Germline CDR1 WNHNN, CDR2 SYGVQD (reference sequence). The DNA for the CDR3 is TGCGCCAGCAGTGAGTCGAAAGTACAGGACAGGGGCGAGCAGTACTTC. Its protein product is CASSESKVQDRGEQYF.

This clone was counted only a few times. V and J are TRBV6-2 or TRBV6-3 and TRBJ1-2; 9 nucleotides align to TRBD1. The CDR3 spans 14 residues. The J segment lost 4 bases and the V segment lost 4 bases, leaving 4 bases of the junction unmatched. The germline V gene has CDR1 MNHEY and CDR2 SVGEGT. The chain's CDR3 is CASSWGQGGYGYTF. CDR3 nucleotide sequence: TGTGCCAGCAGTTGGGGACAGGGCGGCTATGGCTACACCTTC.

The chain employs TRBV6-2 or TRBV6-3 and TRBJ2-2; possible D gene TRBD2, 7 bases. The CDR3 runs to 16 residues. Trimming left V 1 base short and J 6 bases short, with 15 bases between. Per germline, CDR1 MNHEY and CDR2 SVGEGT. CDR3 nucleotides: TGTGCCAGCAGTTACTGGGCGGGGGCAGTACCCGGGGAGCTGTTTTTT. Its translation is CASSYWAGAVPGELFF.

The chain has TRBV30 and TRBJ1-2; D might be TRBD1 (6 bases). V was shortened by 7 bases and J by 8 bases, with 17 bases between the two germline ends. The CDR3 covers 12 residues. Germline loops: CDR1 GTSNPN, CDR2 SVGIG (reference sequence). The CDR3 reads CASPGDPGGYTF. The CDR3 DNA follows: TGTGCCTCCCCAGGGGACCCTGGAGGCTACACCTTC.

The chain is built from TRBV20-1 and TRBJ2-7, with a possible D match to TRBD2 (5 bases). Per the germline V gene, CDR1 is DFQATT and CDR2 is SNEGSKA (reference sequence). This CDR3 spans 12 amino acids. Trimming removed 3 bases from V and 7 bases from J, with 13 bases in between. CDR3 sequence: CSASRRASEQYF. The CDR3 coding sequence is TGCAGTGCTAGTAGGCGGGCATCGGAGCAGTACTTC.

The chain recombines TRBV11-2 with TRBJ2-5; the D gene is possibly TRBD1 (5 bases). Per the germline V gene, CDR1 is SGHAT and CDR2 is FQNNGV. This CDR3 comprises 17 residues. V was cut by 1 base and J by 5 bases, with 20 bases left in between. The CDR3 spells CASSLGLQVRVGETQYF. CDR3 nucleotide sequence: TGTGCCAGCAGCTTAGGTCTCCAAGTCAGGGTGGGTGAGACCCAGTACTTC.

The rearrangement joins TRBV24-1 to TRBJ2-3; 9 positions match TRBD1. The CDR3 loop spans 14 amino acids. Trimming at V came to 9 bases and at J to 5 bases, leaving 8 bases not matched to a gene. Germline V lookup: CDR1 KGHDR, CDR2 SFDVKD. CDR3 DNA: TGTGCCACCGCCGGGACAGGGAAGGGAGATACGCAGTATTTT. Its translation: CATAGTGKGDTQYF.

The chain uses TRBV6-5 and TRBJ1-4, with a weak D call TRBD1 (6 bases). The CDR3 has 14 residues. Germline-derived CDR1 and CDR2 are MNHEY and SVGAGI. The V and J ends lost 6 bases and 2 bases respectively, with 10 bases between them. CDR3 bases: TGTGCCAGCAGGTCAGGGGCCACTAATGAAAAACTGTTTTTT. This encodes CASRSGATNEKLFF.

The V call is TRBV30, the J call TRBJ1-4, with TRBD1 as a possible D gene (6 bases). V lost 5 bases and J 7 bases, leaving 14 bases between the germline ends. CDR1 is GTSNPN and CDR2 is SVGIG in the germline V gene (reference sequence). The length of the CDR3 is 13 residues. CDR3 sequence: CAWAGVLGEKLFF. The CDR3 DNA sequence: TGTGCCTGGGCAGGGGTTCTGGGTGAAAAACTGTTTTTT.